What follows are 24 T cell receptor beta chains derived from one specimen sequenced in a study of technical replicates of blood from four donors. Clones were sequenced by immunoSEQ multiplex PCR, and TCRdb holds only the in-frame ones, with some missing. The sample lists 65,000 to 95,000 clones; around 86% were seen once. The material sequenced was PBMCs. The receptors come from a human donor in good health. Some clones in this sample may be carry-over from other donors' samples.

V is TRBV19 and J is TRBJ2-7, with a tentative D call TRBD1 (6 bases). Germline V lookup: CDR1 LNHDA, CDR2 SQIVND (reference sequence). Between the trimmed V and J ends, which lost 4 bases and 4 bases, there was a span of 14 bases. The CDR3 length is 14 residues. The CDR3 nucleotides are TGTGCCAGTAGTAAGACAGGCACAGGGTACGAGCAGTACTTC. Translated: CASSKTGTGYEQYF.

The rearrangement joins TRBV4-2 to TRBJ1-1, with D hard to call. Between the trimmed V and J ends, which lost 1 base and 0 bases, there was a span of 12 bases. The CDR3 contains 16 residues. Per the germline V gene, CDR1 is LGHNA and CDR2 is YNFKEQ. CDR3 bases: TGTGCCAGCAGCCAAGTCCTGGACGGGATGAACACTGAAGCTTTCTTT. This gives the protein CASSQVLDGMNTEAFF.

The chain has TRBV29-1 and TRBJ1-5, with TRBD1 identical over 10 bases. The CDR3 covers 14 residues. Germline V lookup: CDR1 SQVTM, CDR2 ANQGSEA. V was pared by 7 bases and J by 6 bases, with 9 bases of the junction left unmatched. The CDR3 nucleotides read TGCAGCGCCCGGGACAGGGGAGCGGGTCAGCCCCAGCATTTT. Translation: CSARDRGAGQPQHF.

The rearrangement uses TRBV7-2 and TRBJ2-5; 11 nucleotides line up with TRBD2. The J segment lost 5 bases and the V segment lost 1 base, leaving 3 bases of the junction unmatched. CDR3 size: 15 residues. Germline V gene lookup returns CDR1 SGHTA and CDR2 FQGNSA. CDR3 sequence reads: CASSLGLAGTETQYF. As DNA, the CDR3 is TGTGCCAGCAGCTTAGGACTAGCGGGGACTGAGACCCAGTACTTC.

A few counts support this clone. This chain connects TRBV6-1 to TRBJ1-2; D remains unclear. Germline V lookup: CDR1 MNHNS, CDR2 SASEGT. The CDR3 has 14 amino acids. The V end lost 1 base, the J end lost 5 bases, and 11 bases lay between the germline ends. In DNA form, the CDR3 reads TGTGCCAGCAGTGAAGGTCAGGCTTGGTATGGCTACACCTTC. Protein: CASSEGQAWYGYTF.

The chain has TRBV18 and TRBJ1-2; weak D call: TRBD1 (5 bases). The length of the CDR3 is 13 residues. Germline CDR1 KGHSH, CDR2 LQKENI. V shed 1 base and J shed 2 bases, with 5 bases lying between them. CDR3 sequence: CASSPRQNYGYTF. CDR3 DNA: TGTGCCAGCTCACCACGACAGAACTATGGCTACACCTTC.

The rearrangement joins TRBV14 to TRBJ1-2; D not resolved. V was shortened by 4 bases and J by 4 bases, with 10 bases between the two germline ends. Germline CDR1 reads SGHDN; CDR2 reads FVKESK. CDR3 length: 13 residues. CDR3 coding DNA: TGTGCCAGCAGCCCCGGTTTTAGCTATGGCTACACCTTC. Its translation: CASSPGFSYGYTF.

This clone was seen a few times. The CDR3: CASSPEAGSAFF. The DNA for the CDR3 is TGTGCCAGCAGCCCGGAGGCGGGGTCAGCTTTCTTT. This chain joins TRBV5-4 and TRBJ1-1; D gene ambiguous. The germline V and J ends were trimmed by 4 bases and 10 bases, with 14 bases remaining between them. The CDR3 runs to 12 residues. Germline V CDR1 and CDR2: SGHNT, YYREEE (reference sequence).

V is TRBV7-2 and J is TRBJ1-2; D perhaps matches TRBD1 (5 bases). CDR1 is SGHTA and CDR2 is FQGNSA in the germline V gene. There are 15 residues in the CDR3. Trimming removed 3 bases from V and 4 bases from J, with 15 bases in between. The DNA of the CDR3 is TGTGCCAGCAGCTTCCGCGACGGGGGAGTCTATGGCTACACCTTC. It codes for CASSFRDGGVYGYTF.

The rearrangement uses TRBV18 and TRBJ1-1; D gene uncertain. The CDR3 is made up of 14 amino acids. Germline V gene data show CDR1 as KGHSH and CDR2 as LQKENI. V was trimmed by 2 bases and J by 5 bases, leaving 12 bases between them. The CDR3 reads CASSPSTPGTEAFF. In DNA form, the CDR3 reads TGTGCCAGCTCACCATCGACTCCGGGTACTGAAGCTTTCTTT.

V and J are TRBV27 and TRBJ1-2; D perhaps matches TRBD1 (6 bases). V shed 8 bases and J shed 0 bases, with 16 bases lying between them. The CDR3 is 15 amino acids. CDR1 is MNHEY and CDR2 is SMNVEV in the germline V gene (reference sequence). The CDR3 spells CASHSHGGSNYGYTF. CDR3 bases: TGTGCCAGCCATTCCCATGGGGGCTCTAACTATGGCTACACCTTC.

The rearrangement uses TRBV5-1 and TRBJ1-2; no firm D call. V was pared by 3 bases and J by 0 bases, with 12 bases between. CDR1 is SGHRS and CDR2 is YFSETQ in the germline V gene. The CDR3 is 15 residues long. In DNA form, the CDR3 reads TGCGCCAGCAGCTCTGAGTCCCAAGCTAACTATGGCTACACCTTC. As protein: CASSSESQANYGYTF.

This CDR3 is CASSEPSRPYEQYF. CDR3 bases: TGTGCCAGCAGTGAACCTAGCCGACCCTACGAGCAGTACTTC. The V and J genes are TRBV2 and TRBJ2-7, with D maybe TRBD2 (5 bases). With 2 bases removed from V and 2 bases from J, the gap between germline ends came to 10 bases. Germline-derived CDR1 and CDR2 are SNHLY and FYNNEI. This CDR3 has 14 amino acids.

The CDR3 loop reads CASSAGQGSGSAFF. CDR3 bases: TGTGCCAGCAGCGCAGGACAGGGTTCGGGATCAGCTTTCTTT. This chain connects TRBV7-3 to TRBJ1-1; 8 nucleotides match TRBD1. Trimming at V came to 5 bases and at J to 10 bases, leaving 12 bases not matched to a gene. Germline CDR1 SGHTA, CDR2 FQGTGA. There are 14 residues in the CDR3.

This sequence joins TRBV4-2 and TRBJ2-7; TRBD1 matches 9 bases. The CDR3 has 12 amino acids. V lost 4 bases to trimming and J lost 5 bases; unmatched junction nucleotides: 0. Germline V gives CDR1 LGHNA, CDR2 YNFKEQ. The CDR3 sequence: CASSRTGDEQYF. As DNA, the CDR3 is TGTGCCAGCAGCCGGACAGGGGACGAGCAGTACTTC.

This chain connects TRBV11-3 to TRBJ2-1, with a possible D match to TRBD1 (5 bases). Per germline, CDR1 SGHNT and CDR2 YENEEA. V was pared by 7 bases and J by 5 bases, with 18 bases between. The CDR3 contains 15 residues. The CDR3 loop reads CASTKGETENNEQFF. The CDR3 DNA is TGTGCCAGCACCAAAGGAGAGACAGAGAACAATGAGCAGTTCTTC. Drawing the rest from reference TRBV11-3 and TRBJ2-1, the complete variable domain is EAGVVQSPRYKIIEKKQPVAFWCNPISGHNTLYWYLQNLGQGPELLIRYENEEAVDDSQLPKDRFSAERLKGVDSTLKIQPAELGDSAVYLCASTKGETENNEQFFGPGTRLTVL.

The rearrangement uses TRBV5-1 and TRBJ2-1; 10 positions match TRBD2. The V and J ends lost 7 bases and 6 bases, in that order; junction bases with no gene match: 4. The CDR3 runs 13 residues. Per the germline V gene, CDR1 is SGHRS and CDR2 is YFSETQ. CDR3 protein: CASGVAGGNEQFF. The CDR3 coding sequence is TGCGCCAGCGGAGTAGCGGGGGGCAATGAGCAGTTCTTC.

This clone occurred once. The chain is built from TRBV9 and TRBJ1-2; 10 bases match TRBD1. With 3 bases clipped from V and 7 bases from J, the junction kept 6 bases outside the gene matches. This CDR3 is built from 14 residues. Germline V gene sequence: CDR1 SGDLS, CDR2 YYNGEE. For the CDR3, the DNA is TGTGCCAGCAGCGCCGGGACAGGGGTTGCTGGCTACACCTTC. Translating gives CASSAGTGVAGYTF.

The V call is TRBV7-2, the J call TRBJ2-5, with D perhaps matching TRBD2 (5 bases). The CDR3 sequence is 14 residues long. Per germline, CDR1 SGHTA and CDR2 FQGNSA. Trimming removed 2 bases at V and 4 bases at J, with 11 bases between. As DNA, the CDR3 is TGTGCCAGCAGCTTATTAGAGGGTGGAGAGACCCAGTACTTC. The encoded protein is CASSLLEGGETQYF.

CDR3 in amino acids: CASSVGTGVGQPQHF. The CDR3, as DNA: TGTGCCAGCAGCGTAGGGACAGGGGTTGGTCAGCCCCAGCATTTT. The V call is TRBV9, the J call TRBJ1-5; 9 positions agree with TRBD1. The CDR3 runs to 15 residues. V lost 0 bases to trimming and J lost 6 bases; unmatched junction nucleotides: 4. Germline loops: CDR1 SGDLS, CDR2 YYNGEE.

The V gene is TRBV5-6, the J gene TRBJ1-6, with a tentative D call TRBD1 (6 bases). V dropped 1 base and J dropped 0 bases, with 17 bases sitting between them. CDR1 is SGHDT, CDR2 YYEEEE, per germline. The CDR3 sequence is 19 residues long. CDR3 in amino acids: CASSLSSGAGFSYNSPLHF. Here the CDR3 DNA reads TGTGCCAGCAGCTTGTCCTCAGGGGCAGGGTTCTCCTATAATTCACCCCTCCACTTT. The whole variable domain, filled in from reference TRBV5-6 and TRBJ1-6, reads DAGVTQSPTHLIKTRGQQVTLRCSPKSGHDTVSWYQQALGQGPQFIFQYYEEEERQRGNFPDRFSGHQFPNYSSELNVNALLLGDSALYLCASSLSSGAGFSYNSPLHFGNGTRLTVT.

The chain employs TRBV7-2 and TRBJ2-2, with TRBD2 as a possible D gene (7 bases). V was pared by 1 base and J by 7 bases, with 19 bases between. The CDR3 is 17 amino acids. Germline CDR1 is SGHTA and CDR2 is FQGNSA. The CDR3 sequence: CASSLVGGAIRSGELFF. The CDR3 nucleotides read TGTGCCAGCAGCTTAGTAGGGGGGGCTATCAGGAGCGGGGAGCTGTTTTTT.

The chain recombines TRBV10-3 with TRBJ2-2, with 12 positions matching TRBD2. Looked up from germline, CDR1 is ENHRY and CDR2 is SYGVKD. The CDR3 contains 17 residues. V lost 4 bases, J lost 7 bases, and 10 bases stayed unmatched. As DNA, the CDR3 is TGTGCCATCAGTGTCGACCTAGCGGGAGGGTTCGGCGGGGAGCTGTTTTTT. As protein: CAISVDLAGGFGGELFF.

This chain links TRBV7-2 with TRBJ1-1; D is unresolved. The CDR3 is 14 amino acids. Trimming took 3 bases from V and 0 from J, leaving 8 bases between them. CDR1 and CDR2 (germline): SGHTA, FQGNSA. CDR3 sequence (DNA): TGTGCCAGCAGCTTGAGAAATTTGAACACTGAAGCTTTCTTT. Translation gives CASSLRNLNTEAFF. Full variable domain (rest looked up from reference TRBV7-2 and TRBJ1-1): GAGVSQSPSNKVTEKGKDVELRCDPISGHTALYWYRQSLGQGLEFLIYFQGNSAPDKSGLPSDRFSAERTGGSVSTLTIQRTQQEDSAVYLCASSLRNLNTEAFFGQGTRLTVV.